A selection of T cell receptor beta chains follows, all from one sample in a study of CD8+ T cells in alopecia areata. The repertoire was sequenced with immunoSEQ multiplex PCR; TCRdb's copy has only in-frame clones and lacks some. The table shows fewer than 200,000 clones, with around three fifths occurring only once. This specimen consisted of CD8+ T cells sorted from blood, obtained at week 24, from a patient treated with tofacitinib. Receptor source: a human donor with alopecia areata. CDR3s include the opening cysteine and the closing phenylalanine or tryptophan. Fields, in order: D gene, V gene, J gene, clone size, CDR3 DNA, CDR3 protein. A D gene is named only where the DNA matches it firmly. Expanded clones get a size class; other rows say once, few or many, or leave the size out.

D gene: NA
V gene: TRBV4-1
J gene: TRBJ1-5
clone size: NA
CDR3 DNA: TGCGCCAGCAGCCAAGGCCTGGCACAGCCCCAGCATTTT
CDR3 protein: CASSQGLAQPQHF

D gene: NA
V gene: TRBV29-1
J gene: TRBJ2-2
clone size: few
CDR3 DNA: TGCAGCGCCACCAGCACAGACACCGGGGAGCTGTTTTTT
CDR3 protein: CSATSTDTGELFF

D gene: NA
V gene: TRBV5-1
J gene: TRBJ2-5
clone size: few
CDR3 DNA: TGCGCCAGCAGCTTGGAATCGGACGGACCTCAAGAGACCCAGTACTTC
CDR3 protein: CASSLESDGPQETQYF

D gene: TRBD2
V gene: TRBV13
J gene: TRBJ2-3
clone size: NA
CDR3 DNA: TGTGCCAGCAGCTCGGGACTAGCGGGGAGCACAGATACGCAGTATTTT
CDR3 protein: CASSSGLAGSTDTQYF

D gene: NA
V gene: TRBV15
J gene: TRBJ2-3
clone size: NA
CDR3 DNA: TGTGCCACCAGCAGAGATCACTCCACCACAGATACGCAGTATTTT
CDR3 protein: CATSRDHSTTDTQYF

D gene: NA
V gene: TRBV9
J gene: TRBJ2-3
clone size: NA
CDR3 DNA: TGTGCCAGCAGCATCCGGACAGAGATGCACACAGATACGCAGTATTTT
CDR3 protein: CASSIRTEMHTDTQYF

D gene: NA
V gene: TRBV19
J gene: TRBJ1-2
clone size: NA
CDR3 DNA: TGTGCCAGTAGGGGGAATGGCTACACCTTC
CDR3 protein: CASRGNGYTF

D gene: NA
V gene: TRBV7-6
J gene: TRBJ1-3
clone size: NA
CDR3 DNA: TGTGCCAGCGGGCCGTTTGACTCTGGAAACACCATATATTTT
CDR3 protein: CASGPFDSGNTIYF

D gene: NA
V gene: TRBV5-6
J gene: TRBJ1-6
clone size: NA
CDR3 DNA: TGTGCCAGCAGCTTGTCCGCGGGACGGCTCAATTCACCCCTCCACTTT
CDR3 protein: CASSLSAGRLNSPLHF

D gene: NA
V gene: TRBV14
J gene: TRBJ1-2
clone size: NA
CDR3 DNA: TGTGCCAGCAGCCAAGAACGGGGGATCGATGGCTACACCTTC
CDR3 protein: CASSQERGIDGYTF

D gene: NA
V gene: TRBV7-9
J gene: TRBJ2-7
clone size: few
CDR3 DNA: TGTGCCAGCAGCACGGCCAAGGGCAGGGCGGTCGAGCAGTACTTC
CDR3 protein: CASSTAKGRAVEQYF

D gene: TRBD1
V gene: TRBV6-1
J gene: TRBJ1-6
clone size: NA
CDR3 DNA: TGTGCCAGCAGTGAGGACAGGGGACATTCACCCCTCCACTTT
CDR3 protein: CASSEDRGHSPLHF

D gene: NA
V gene: TRBV5-6
J gene: TRBJ1-2
clone size: few
CDR3 DNA: TGTGCCAGCAGCCCGGGACTGGGGAACTATGGCTACACCTTC
CDR3 protein: CASSPGLGNYGYTF

D gene: NA
V gene: TRBV5-1
J gene: TRBJ2-5
clone size: few
CDR3 DNA: TGCGCCAGCAGCTTTGGTGAAGCGACGACGTACTTC
CDR3 protein: CASSFGEATTYF

D gene: NA
V gene: TRBV9
J gene: TRBJ1-2
clone size: once
CDR3 DNA: TGTGCCAGCAGCGTAGGGGCTGGTGGCTACACCTTC
CDR3 protein: CASSVGAGGYTF

D gene: TRBD2
V gene: TRBV6-5
J gene: TRBJ2-1
clone size: NA
CDR3 DNA: TGTGCCAGCAGTTACTCGCGGGGGGCCTCGAATGAGCAGTTCTTC
CDR3 protein: CASSYSRGASNEQFF

D gene: NA
V gene: TRBV29-1
J gene: TRBJ2-1
clone size: NA
CDR3 DNA: TGCAGCGTCTACAGGCCCCGCTCCTACAATGAGCAGTTCTTC
CDR3 protein: CSVYRPRSYNEQFF

D gene: NA
V gene: TRBV23-1
J gene: TRBJ2-6
clone size: NA
CDR3 DNA: TGCGCCAGCAGTCATCGGGGCGGCAGAGCTGGGGCCAACGTCCTGACTTTC
CDR3 protein: CASSHRGGRAGANVLTF

D gene: TRBD2
V gene: TRBV27
J gene: TRBJ2-1
clone size: NA
CDR3 DNA: TGTGCCAGCAGTTTATCTGGCGGGGGGGCTGTTGAGCAGTTCTTC
CDR3 protein: CASSLSGGGAVEQFF

D gene: NA
V gene: TRBV5-1
J gene: TRBJ1-1
clone size: few
CDR3 DNA: TGCGCCAGCAGCTTATCTAGTGGGGGGACTGAAGCTTTCTTT
CDR3 protein: CASSLSSGGTEAFF

D gene: TRBD1
V gene: TRBV6-5
J gene: TRBJ1-1
clone size: NA
CDR3 DNA: TGTGCCAGCAGGTCGGGACAGGGGGGCACTGAAGCTTTCTTT
CDR3 protein: CASRSGQGGTEAFF

D gene: NA
V gene: TRBV19
J gene: TRBJ1-2
clone size: few
CDR3 DNA: TGTGCCAGTAGTGCGGCAAATCGGAATGGCTACACCTTC
CDR3 protein: CASSAANRNGYTF

D gene: NA
V gene: TRBV30
J gene: TRBJ2-2
clone size: NA
CDR3 DNA: TGTGCCTGGTCTGATAGCAACACCGGGGAGCTGTTTTTT
CDR3 protein: CAWSDSNTGELFF

D gene: TRBD1
V gene: TRBV7-9
J gene: TRBJ1-2
clone size: NA
CDR3 DNA: TGTGCCAGCAGCTTACAACAGGGGGCCAGCTATGGCTACACCTTC
CDR3 protein: CASSLQQGASYGYTF

D gene: NA
V gene: TRBV27
J gene: TRBJ1-6
clone size: NA
CDR3 DNA: TGTGCCAGCAGTTTTGTCAAGCCCTATAATTCACCCCTCCACTTT
CDR3 protein: CASSFVKPYNSPLHF

D gene: NA
V gene: TRBV5-6
J gene: TRBJ2-7
clone size: NA
CDR3 DNA: TGTGCCAGCAGCTTAGGGGGGCCCCGCGGCGAGCAGTACTTC
CDR3 protein: CASSLGGPRGEQYF

D gene: NA
V gene: TRBV4-1
J gene: TRBJ2-4
clone size: NA
CDR3 DNA: TGCGCCAGCAGCCGGACGGGGGGCCGAAACATTCAGTACTTC
CDR3 protein: CASSRTGGRNIQYF

D gene: NA
V gene: TRBV4-1
J gene: TRBJ2-5
clone size: NA
CDR3 DNA: TGCGCCAGCAGCCAAGAAGGGGGGTACCAAGAGACCCAGTACTTC
CDR3 protein: CASSQEGGYQETQYF

D gene: NA
V gene: TRBV6-1
J gene: TRBJ1-1
clone size: once
CDR3 DNA: TGTGCCAGCAGTTTGGGCCAAATGAACACTGAAGCTTTCTTT
CDR3 protein: CASSLGQMNTEAFF

D gene: TRBD1
V gene: TRBV5-1
J gene: TRBJ2-7
clone size: few
CDR3 DNA: TGCGCCAGCGGCTCAGGGGGACCCTACGAGCAGTACTTC
CDR3 protein: CASGSGGPYEQYF

D gene: NA
V gene: TRBV13
J gene: TRBJ1-3
clone size: NA
CDR3 DNA: TGTGCCAGCGGGGAGGGGTTTTCGGGAAACACCATATATTTT
CDR3 protein: CASGEGFSGNTIYF

D gene: NA
V gene: TRBV4-1
J gene: TRBJ2-7
clone size: NA
CDR3 DNA: TGCGCCAGCAGCCAAGAGAGTGTGAGGATGGACGAGCAGTACTTC
CDR3 protein: CASSQESVRMDEQYF

D gene: NA
V gene: TRBV5-6
J gene: TRBJ1-5
clone size: NA
CDR3 DNA: TGTGCCAGCAGCTTGGCCAGGGGTGAGCCCCAGCATTTT
CDR3 protein: CASSLARGEPQHF

D gene: NA
V gene: TRBV11-1
J gene: TRBJ2-7
clone size: NA
CDR3 DNA: TGTGCCAGCAGCTTCATGCAAGAGCAGTACTTC
CDR3 protein: CASSFMQEQYF

D gene: NA
V gene: TRBV30
J gene: TRBJ2-7
clone size: NA
CDR3 DNA: TGTGCCTGGAGTGAACGGGGAGAGCAGTACTTC
CDR3 protein: CAWSERGEQYF

D gene: NA
V gene: TRBV6-5
J gene: TRBJ2-1
clone size: NA
CDR3 DNA: TGTGCCAGCAGTTACTCGGGCAGGGGGGATGAGCAGTTCTTC
CDR3 protein: CASSYSGRGDEQFF

D gene: TRBD1
V gene: TRBV6-5
J gene: TRBJ1-1
clone size: few
CDR3 DNA: TGTGCCAGCAGTCTCGACAGGGAAGGAGCTTTCTTT
CDR3 protein: CASSLDREGAFF

D gene: NA
V gene: TRBV9
J gene: TRBJ1-2
clone size: NA
CDR3 DNA: TGTGCCAGCAGCGGGACGCCGGGACACTTAGACACCTTC
CDR3 protein: CASSGTPGHLDTF

D gene: TRBD2
V gene: TRBV7-2
J gene: TRBJ2-2
clone size: NA
CDR3 DNA: TGTGCCAGCAGCTTAGCACTAGCGGGGGACACCGGGGAGCTGTTTTTT
CDR3 protein: CASSLALAGDTGELFF

D gene: TRBD1
V gene: TRBV2
J gene: TRBJ1-1
clone size: once
CDR3 DNA: TGTGCCAGCAGAGCCACCGGACAGGCATATCGAGCTTTCTTT
CDR3 protein: CASRATGQAYRAFF

D gene: NA
V gene: TRBV27
J gene: TRBJ1-1
clone size: once
CDR3 DNA: TGTGCCAGCAGTTTATCCGGCGGGGGCAGCCACTTAGAAGCTTTCTTT
CDR3 protein: CASSLSGGGSHLEAFF

D gene: NA
V gene: TRBV6-1
J gene: TRBJ1-5
clone size: NA
CDR3 DNA: TGTGCCAGCAGTGATGGGTGGATTGATCAGCCCCAGCATTTT
CDR3 protein: CASSDGWIDQPQHF

D gene: TRBD2
V gene: TRBV5-1
J gene: TRBJ2-1
clone size: NA
CDR3 DNA: TGCGCCAGCAGCTTGTTCCTAGCGGGGGAGCAGTTCTTC
CDR3 protein: CASSLFLAGEQFF